This entry features one T cell receptor beta chain sequence. The antigen is unknown. This sample was taken from a study of cytomegalovirus exposure and HLA in healthy donors. Primers for the PCR totalled 60 Vbeta and 13 Jbeta. In the authors' methods: In a later analysis, of tens of millions of unique beta chains, some 10 million appeared in at least two donors. Clones were sequenced by immunoSEQ multiplex PCR, and TCRdb holds only the in-frame ones, with some missing. D and trimming were read from the DNA, whereas the V and J calls and clone size are those reported in that table. The repertoire holds about 130,000 clones, with roughly four fifths as singletons. The germline CDR1 and CDR2 sequences are MNHEY and SVGAGI. V was clipped by 0 bases and J by 2 bases, with 8 bases between them. The CDR3 length is 14 residues. Study conclusions and caveats: Specificity for CMV antigens was confirmed in vitro for a few of the CMV-associated chains. Researchers reported in a later analysis that a missense DCLRE1C variant was tied to TCR beta V- and J-gene trimming. Equally common other TCR beta chains were less clonally expanded than HLA-associated ones, a later analysis found.

This receptor was taken from a man aged 25-40 years in good health and CMV-seronegative. This chain connects TRBV6-5 to TRBJ2-7; D remains unclear. Sequenced: PBMCs. The CDR3, as DNA: TGTGCCAGCAGTTACTCGTACGGTACCTACGAGCAGTACTTC. Protein sequence: CASSYSYGTYEQYF.